Each of the 13 T cell receptor beta chains below was sequenced from the same sample in a study of T cell changes during pregnancy in multiple sclerosis. The table came from immunoSEQ multiplex PCR; TCRdb's copy has only in-frame clones and leaves some out. The sample has about 68,000 clones; roughly 94% are singletons. The input for sequencing was peripheral blood, taken in the second trimester of pregnancy. Receptors were obtained from a female donor in good health, enrolled as a control in a pregnancy study.

This chain connects TRBV2 to TRBJ2-5, with 9 bases identical to TRBD2. V gave up 6 bases and J gave up 4 bases; unmatched junction bases: 9. Per germline, CDR1 SNHLY and CDR2 FYNNEI. The CDR3 spans 15 residues. The CDR3 nucleotides are TGTGCCAGCAGCGGGGCGGGAGGGCCCTCAGAGACCCAGTACTTC. Residues: CASSGAGGPSETQYF.

This clone showed up just once. J is TRBJ2-5 and V is TRBV6-1; TRBD2 is a possible D gene (5 bases). Trimming took 6 bases from V and 1 from J, leaving 12 bases between them. Germline CDR1 is MNHNS and CDR2 is SASEGT. The CDR3 has 14 residues. For the CDR3, the DNA is TGTGCCAGCAGGGTAACGAGGGCCCAAGAGACCCAGTACTTC. Its translation: CASRVTRAQETQYF.

The rearrangement links TRBV11-2 to TRBJ2-1, with TRBD2 identical over 11 bases. Trimming at V came to 6 bases and at J to 7 bases, leaving 11 bases not matched to a gene. The CDR3 runs 16 residues. Germline V gene lookup returns CDR1 SGHAT and CDR2 FQNNGV. CDR3 sequence: CASSPMTSGISNEQFF. CDR3 sequence (DNA): TGTGCCAGCAGTCCAATGACTAGCGGGATTAGTAATGAGCAGTTCTTC.

The chain recombines TRBV5-1 with TRBJ2-3, with 8 bases lining up with TRBD2. This CDR3 spans 15 amino acids. Germline assignment: CDR1 SGHRS and CDR2 YFSETQ. V shed 5 bases, J shed 0 bases, and the junction held 5 bases outside the gene matches. The CDR3 DNA sequence: TGCGCCAGCAGGGAGGGACTAGTCAGCACAGATACGCAGTATTTT. It yields the protein CASREGLVSTDTQYF.

This clone has a handful of counts. The chain combines TRBV2 with TRBJ1-1; 9 nucleotides line up with TRBD1. The V and J ends lost 5 bases and 6 bases, in that order; junction bases with no gene match: 4. The CDR3 contains 13 residues. The germline gives CDR1 SNHLY, CDR2 FYNNEI. CDR3 amino acids: CASSTRTGAEAFF. The CDR3 DNA reads as TGTGCCAGCAGTACACGGACAGGGGCTGAAGCTTTCTTT.

This chain uses TRBV5-4 with TRBJ2-7; D is unclear. Trimming removed 0 bases from V and 3 bases from J, with 10 bases in between. The CDR3 sequence is 14 residues long. Germline CDR1 and CDR2: SGHNT and YYREEE (reference sequence). CDR3 sequence: CASSLGSNYYEQYF. CDR3 nucleotides: TGTGCCAGCAGCTTGGGTAGCAACTACTACGAGCAGTACTTC.

The chain joins TRBV25-1 to TRBJ2-1, with 7 bases fitting TRBD2. The V gene's germline CDR1 is MGHDK and CDR2 SYGVNS. This CDR3 is built from 15 residues. The trim removed 2 bases at V and 4 bases at J, leaving 5 bases unmatched. This CDR3 is CASSEVAGMYNEQFF. The DNA of the CDR3 is TGTGCCAGCAGTGAAGTAGCGGGCATGTACAATGAGCAGTTCTTC.

The chain recombines TRBV19 with TRBJ1-1, with 7 bases that match TRBD1. The germline gives CDR1 LNHDA, CDR2 SQIVND (reference sequence). The CDR3 is 12 amino acids. V shed 9 bases and J 1 base; nucleotides not matched to a gene: 2. The CDR3 bases are TGTGCCAGCCGGACAGGGAACACTGAAGCTTTCTTT. Its translation: CASRTGNTEAFF. Combining the CDR3 with reference TRBV19 and TRBJ1-1 gives the whole variable domain DGGITQSPKYLFRKEGQNVTLSCEQNLNHDAMYWYRQDPGQGLRLIYYSQIVNDFQKGDIAEGYSVSREKKESFPLTVTSAQKNPTAFYLCASRTGNTEAFFGQGTRLTVV.

This chain joins TRBV25-1 and TRBJ2-7, with 7 nucleotides matching TRBD1. The CDR3 consists of 15 residues. Germline V gene lookup returns CDR1 MGHDK and CDR2 SYGVNS. V shed 6 bases and J 0 bases; nucleotides not matched to a gene: 8. CDR3 nucleotides: TGTGCCAGCAGGAATCGGGACAGCTACTCCTACGAGCAGTACTTC. Translated, it gives CASRNRDSYSYEQYF.

The chain joins TRBV4-2 to TRBJ1-1; no firm D call. Germline V gene lookup returns CDR1 LGHNA and CDR2 YNFKEQ. Trimming pared 1 base from V and 1 base from J, leaving 4 bases between. This CDR3 is 13 amino acids long. The CDR3 DNA follows: TGTGCCAGCAGCCAAGCCGGGAACACTGAAGCTTTCTTT. This translates into CASSQAGNTEAFF.

The chain is built from TRBV5-1 and TRBJ2-3, with TRBD1 identical over 7 bases. The CDR3 is 15 residues long. V lost 1 base and J lost 5; bases outside the gene matches: 7. Per germline, CDR1 SGHRS and CDR2 YFSETQ. Written as DNA, the CDR3 is TGCGCCAGCAGCTTGAGGCTAGACAGGGAAGATACGCAGTATTTT. This gives the protein CASSLRLDREDTQYF.

This clone has only a few counts. J is TRBJ1-1 and V is TRBV29-1, with 8 nucleotides matching TRBD1. The CDR3 is made up of 12 amino acids. Germline V CDR1 and CDR2: SQVTM, ANQGSEA. The V segment lost 6 bases and the J segment 6 bases; nucleotides outside the gene matches: 6. The CDR3 region has the DNA TGCAGCGTCCACAGGGGGAGGGCTGAAGCTTTCTTT. Its translation is CSVHRGRAEAFF.

V gene TRBV2 combines with J gene TRBJ1-1; 7 bases map to TRBD1. Losses at the gene ends were 7 bases for V and 13 bases for J; bases not matched to a gene: 21. The CDR3 runs to 15 residues. Germline assignment: CDR1 SNHLY and CDR2 FYNNEI. The CDR3 nucleotides read TGTGCCAGCACCTTGGACAGGACCCAAATCTATGATGGTTTCTTT. Protein sequence: CASTLDRTQIYDGFF.